A single TCR beta chain is shown here with its context. Antigen specificity is unknown. The data belong to a study of graft-versus-host responses after intestinal transplantation. About the research overall: Recipients received multivisceral, liver-intestinal, or isolated intestinal transplants. Anti-thymocyte globulin induction, then tacrolimus and steroids for around 3 years, went to all recipients.

TCRdb keeps only in-frame clones here, not all; method: immunoSEQ multiplex PCR. This table has around 120,000 clones, 90% appearing once. The study's findings and limits: Recipient bone marrow held GvH clones, some seen earlier in ileum or blood.

Looked up from germline, CDR1 is ENHRY and CDR2 is SYGVKD. Trimming took 3 bases from V and 5 from J, leaving 16 bases between them. The CDR3 consists of 15 residues. This sequence was found in a human donor who received an intestinal transplant. V is TRBV10-3 and J is TRBJ1-1; D is ambiguous. The source material was unstimulated CD4+ T cells sorted from spleen or lymph node cells, sampled before intestinal transplant. Here the CDR3 reads CAISDPGFVETEAFF. For the CDR3, the DNA is TGTGCCATCAGTGACCCCGGGTTTGTGGAAACTGAAGCTTTCTTT.